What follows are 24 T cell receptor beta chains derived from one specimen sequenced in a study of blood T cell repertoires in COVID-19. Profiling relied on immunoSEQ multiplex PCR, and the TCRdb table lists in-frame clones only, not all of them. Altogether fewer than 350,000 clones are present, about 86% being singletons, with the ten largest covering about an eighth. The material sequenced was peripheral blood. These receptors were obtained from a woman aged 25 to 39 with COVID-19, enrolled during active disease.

The CDR3 sequence: CASSWGLSYEQYF. The CDR3 DNA sequence: TGTGCCAGCAGTTGGGGACTTTCCTACGAGCAGTACTTC. V and J are TRBV27 and TRBJ2-7; D is possibly TRBD2 (6 bases). V was shortened by 4 bases and J by 1 base, with 8 bases between the two germline ends. The CDR3 is made up of 13 amino acids. Germline V lookup: CDR1 MNHEY, CDR2 SMNVEV (reference sequence).

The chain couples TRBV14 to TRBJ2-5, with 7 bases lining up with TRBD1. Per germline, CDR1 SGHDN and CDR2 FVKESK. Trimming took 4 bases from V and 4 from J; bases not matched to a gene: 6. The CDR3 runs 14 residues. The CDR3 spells CASSLGQVVETQYF. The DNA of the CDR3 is TGTGCCAGCAGCCTCGGACAGGTAGTAGAGACCCAGTACTTC. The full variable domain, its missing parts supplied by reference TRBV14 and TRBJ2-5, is EAGVTQFPSHSVIEKGQTVTLRCDPISGHDNLYWYRRVMGKEIKFLLHFVKESKQDESGMPNNRFLAERTGGTYSTLKVQPAELEDSGVYFCASSLGQVVETQYFGPGTRLLVL.

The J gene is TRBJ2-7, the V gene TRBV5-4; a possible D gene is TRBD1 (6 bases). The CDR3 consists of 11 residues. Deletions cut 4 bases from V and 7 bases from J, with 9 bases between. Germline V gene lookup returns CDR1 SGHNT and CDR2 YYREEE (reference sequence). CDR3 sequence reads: CASSQGQEQYF. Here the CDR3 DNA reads TGTGCCAGCAGCCAGGGACAAGAGCAGTACTTC.

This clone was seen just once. The CDR3 coding sequence is TGTGCCAGCAGCCTAGGGGTGGGGGGCCAAGAGACCCAGTACTTC. Residues: CASSLGVGGQETQYF. The V call is TRBV7-2, the J call TRBJ2-5; possibly TRBD2 for D (6 bases). Germline CDR1 and CDR2: SGHTA and FQGNSA. V gave up 5 bases and J gave up 1 base, with 14 bases separating them. This CDR3 contains 15 residues.

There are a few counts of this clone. This CDR3 is CASSYGTEQYF. CDR3 nucleotide sequence: TGCGCCAGCAGCTATGGGACAGAGCAGTACTTC. V gene TRBV5-1 combines with J gene TRBJ2-7; perhaps TRBD1 as D (6 bases). There are 11 residues in the CDR3. The V and J ends lost 3 bases and 7 bases respectively, with 8 bases between them. From germline, CDR1 is SGHRS and CDR2 YFSETQ.

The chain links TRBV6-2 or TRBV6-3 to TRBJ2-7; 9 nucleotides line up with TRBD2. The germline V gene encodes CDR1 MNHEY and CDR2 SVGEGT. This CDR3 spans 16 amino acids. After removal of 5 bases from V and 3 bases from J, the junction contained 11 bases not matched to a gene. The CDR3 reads CASSPAKLAGNYEQYF. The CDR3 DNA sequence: TGTGCCAGCAGTCCCGCCAAGCTAGCGGGGAACTACGAGCAGTACTTC.

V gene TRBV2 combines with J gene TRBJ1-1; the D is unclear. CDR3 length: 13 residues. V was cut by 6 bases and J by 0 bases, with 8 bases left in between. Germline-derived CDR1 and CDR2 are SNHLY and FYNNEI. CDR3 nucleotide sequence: TGTGCCAGCAGGCAGCGAATGAACACTGAAGCTTTCTTT. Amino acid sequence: CASRQRMNTEAFF.

The CDR3 loop reads CASSPRGGTVDYEQYF. Written as DNA, the CDR3 is TGTGCCAGCAGCCCCCGGGGGGGGACGGTAGACTACGAGCAGTACTTC. The chain has TRBV9 and TRBJ2-7, with 8 bases fitting TRBD2. Germline V CDR1 and CDR2: SGDLS, YYNGEE. J lost 3 bases, V lost 4 bases, and 12 bases had no gene match. The CDR3 consists of 16 residues.

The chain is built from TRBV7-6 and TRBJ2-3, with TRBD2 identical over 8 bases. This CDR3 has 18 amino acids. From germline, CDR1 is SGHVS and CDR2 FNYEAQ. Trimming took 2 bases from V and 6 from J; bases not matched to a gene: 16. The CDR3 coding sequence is TGTGCCAGCAGCTTACGTCCTTGGTCAGGGTTAGCGGGGGATACGCAGTATTTT. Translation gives CASSLRPWSGLAGDTQYF.

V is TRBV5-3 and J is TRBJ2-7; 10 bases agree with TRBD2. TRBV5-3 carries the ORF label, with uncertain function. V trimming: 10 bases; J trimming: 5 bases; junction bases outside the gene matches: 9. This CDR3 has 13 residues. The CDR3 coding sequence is TGTGCCGGGGAGCTAGCGGGGGACCACGAGCAGTACTTC. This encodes CAGELAGDHEQYF.

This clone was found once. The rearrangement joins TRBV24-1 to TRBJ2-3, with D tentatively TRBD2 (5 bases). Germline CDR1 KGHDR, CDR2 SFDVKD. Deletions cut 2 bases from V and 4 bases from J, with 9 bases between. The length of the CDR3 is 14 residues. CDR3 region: CATSDWRRSDTQYF. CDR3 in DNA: TGTGCCACCAGTGATTGGAGGCGGTCAGATACGCAGTATTTT.

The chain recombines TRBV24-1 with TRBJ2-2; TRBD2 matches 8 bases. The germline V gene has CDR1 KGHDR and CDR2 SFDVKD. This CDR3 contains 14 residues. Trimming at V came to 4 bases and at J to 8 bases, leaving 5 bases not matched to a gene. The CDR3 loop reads CATSESGGSGELFF. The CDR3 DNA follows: TGTGCCACCAGTGAGAGCGGGGGTAGTGGGGAGCTGTTTTTT.

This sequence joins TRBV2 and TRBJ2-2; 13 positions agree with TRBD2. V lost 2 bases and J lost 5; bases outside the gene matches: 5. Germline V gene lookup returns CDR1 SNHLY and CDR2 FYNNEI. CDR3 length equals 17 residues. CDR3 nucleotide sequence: TGTGCCAGCAGTGAACCACTAGCGGGGGGGCGGACCGGGGAGCTGTTTTTT. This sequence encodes CASSEPLAGGRTGELFF.

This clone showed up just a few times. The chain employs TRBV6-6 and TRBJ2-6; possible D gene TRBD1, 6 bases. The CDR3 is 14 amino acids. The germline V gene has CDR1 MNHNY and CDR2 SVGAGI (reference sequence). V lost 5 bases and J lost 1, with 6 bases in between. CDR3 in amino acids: CASSGTSGANVLTF. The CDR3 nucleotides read TGTGCCAGCAGTGGGACATCTGGGGCCAACGTCCTGACTTTC.

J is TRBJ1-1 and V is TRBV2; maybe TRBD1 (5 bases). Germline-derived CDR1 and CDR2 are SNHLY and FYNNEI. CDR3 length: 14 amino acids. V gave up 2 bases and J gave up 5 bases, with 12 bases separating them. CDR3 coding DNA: TGTGCCAGCAGTGAAATAGGGGCCAATACTGAAGCTTTCTTT. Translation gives CASSEIGANTEAFF.

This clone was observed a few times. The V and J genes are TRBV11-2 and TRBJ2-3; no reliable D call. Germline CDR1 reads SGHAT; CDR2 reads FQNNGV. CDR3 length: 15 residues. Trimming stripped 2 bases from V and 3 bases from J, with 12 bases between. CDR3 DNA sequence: TGTGCCAGCAGCTTATTCCTAGGTGTGACAGATACGCAGTATTTT. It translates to CASSLFLGVTDTQYF. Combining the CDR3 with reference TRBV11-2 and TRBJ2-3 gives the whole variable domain EAGVAQSPRYKIIEKRQSVAFWCNPISGHATLYWYQQILGQGPKLLIQFQNNGVVDDSQLPKDRFSAERLKGVDSTLKIQPAKLEDSAVYLCASSLFLGVTDTQYFGPGTRLTVL.

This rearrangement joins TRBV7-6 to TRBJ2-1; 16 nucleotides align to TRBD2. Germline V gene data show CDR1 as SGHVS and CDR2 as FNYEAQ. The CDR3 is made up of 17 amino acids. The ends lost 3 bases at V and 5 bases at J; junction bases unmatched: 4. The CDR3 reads CASSFGTSGGVNNEQFF. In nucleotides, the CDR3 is TGTGCCAGCAGCTTCGGGACTAGCGGGGGGGTAAACAATGAGCAGTTCTTC. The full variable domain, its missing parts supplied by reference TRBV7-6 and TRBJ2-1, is GAGVSQSPRYKVTKRGQDVALRCDPISGHVSLYWYRQALGQGPEFLTYFNYEAQQDKSGLPNDRFSAERPEGSISTLTIQRTEQRDSAMYRCASSFGTSGGVNNEQFFGPGTRLTVL.

This CDR3 reads CASSHGRRGRFGGQPQHF. The CDR3, as DNA: TGTGCCAGTAGTCACGGGCGTCGAGGCAGGTTCGGGGGTCAGCCCCAGCATTTT. The V gene is TRBV19, the J gene TRBJ1-5, with a possible D match to TRBD1 (5 bases). The CDR3 covers 18 residues. Germline V CDR1 and CDR2: LNHDA, SQIVND (reference sequence). Trimming cost V 5 bases and J 6 bases, with 26 bases left between them.

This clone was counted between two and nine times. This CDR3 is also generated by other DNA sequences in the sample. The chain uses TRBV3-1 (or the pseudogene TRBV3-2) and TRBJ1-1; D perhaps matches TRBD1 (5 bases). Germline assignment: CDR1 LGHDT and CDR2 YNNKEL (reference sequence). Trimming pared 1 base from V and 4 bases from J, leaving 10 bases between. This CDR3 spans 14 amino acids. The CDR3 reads CASSQVGGGTEAFF. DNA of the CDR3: TGTGCCAGCAGCCAAGTTGGGGGGGGCACTGAAGCTTTCTTT.

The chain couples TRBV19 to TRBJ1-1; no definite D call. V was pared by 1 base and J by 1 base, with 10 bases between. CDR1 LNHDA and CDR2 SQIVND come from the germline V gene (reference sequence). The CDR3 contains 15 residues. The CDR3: CASSIGSKANTEAFF. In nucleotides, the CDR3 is TGTGCCAGTAGTATAGGGTCGAAAGCGAACACTGAAGCTTTCTTT.

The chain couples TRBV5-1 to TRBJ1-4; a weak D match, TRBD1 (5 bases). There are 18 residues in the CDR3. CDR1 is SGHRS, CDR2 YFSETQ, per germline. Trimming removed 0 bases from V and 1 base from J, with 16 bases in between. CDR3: CASSLGVSQDLTNEKLFF. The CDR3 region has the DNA TGCGCCAGCAGCTTGGGTGTCTCACAGGATTTAACTAATGAAAAACTGTTTTTT. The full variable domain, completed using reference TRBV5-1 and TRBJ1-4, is KAGVTQTPRYLIKTRGQQVTLSCSPISGHRSVSWYQQTPGQGLQFLFEYFSETQRNKGNFPGRFSGRQFSNSRSEMNVSTLELGDSALYLCASSLGVSQDLTNEKLFFGSGTQLSVL.

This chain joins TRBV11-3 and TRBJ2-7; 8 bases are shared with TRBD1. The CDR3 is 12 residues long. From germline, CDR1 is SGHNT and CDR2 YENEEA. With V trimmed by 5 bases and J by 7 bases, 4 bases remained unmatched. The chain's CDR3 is CASSRDRREQYF. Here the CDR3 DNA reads TGTGCCAGCAGCCGGGACAGGCGGGAGCAGTACTTC. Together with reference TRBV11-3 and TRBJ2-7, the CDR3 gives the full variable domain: EAGVVQSPRYKIIEKKQPVAFWCNPISGHNTLYWYLQNLGQGPELLIRYENEEAVDDSQLPKDRFSAERLKGVDSTLKIQPAELGDSAVYLCASSRDRREQYFGPGTRLTVT.

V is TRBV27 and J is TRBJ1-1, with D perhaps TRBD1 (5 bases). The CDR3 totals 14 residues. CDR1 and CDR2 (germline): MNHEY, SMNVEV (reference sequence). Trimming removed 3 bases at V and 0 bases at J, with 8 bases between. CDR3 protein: CASSLTAMNTEAFF. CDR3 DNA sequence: TGTGCCAGCAGTTTGACAGCAATGAACACTGAAGCTTTCTTT.

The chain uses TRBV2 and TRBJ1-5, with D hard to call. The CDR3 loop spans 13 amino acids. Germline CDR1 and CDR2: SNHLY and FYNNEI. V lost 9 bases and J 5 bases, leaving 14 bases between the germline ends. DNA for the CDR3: TGTGCCAGTCAACAGAGAACCGATCAGCCCCAGCATTTT. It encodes CASQQRTDQPQHF.